The 9 T cell receptor beta chains listed next were all sequenced from one sample in a study of T cell repertoires in cytomegalovirus infection. TCRdb re-called the reads with MiXCR, one entry per CDR3 protein. This sample has 300,000 to 400,000 distinct CDR3 sequences, with around 18% found just once. The sequencing sample was made of PBMCs. The receptors come from a human donor in good health (CMV status not recorded). Some clones in this sample may be carry-over from other donors' samples.

This clonotype came up many times. The chain combines TRBV3-1 with TRBJ1-1; TRBD1 aligns across 7 bases. From germline, CDR1 is LGHDT and CDR2 YNNKEL (reference sequence). The trim removed 2 bases at V and 11 bases at J, leaving 8 bases unmatched. The CDR3 totals 13 residues. The CDR3 loop is CASSQRAGQRAFF. The CDR3, as DNA: TGTGCCAGCAGCCAACGTGCGGGACAGCGGGCTTTCTTT. Full variable domain (rest looked up from reference TRBV3-1 and TRBJ1-1): DTAVSQTPKYLVTQMGNDKSIKCEQNLGHDTMYWYKQDSKKFLKIMFSYNNKELIINETVPNRFSPKSPDKAHLNLHINSLELGDSAVYFCASSQRAGQRAFFGQGTRLTVV.

This clonotype was recorded many times. The gene calls are TRBV7-9 and TRBJ2-1; D remains ambiguous. Trimming pared 2 bases from V and 2 bases from J, leaving 16 bases between. The germline V gene has CDR1 SEHNR and CDR2 FQNEAQ (reference sequence). This CDR3 is built from 17 residues. The chain's CDR3 is CASSLIHFPITYNEQFF. CDR3 sequence (DNA): TGTGCCAGCAGCTTAATACACTTCCCAATTACCTACAATGAGCAGTTCTTC.

At least ten counts were recorded for this clonotype. The chain recombines TRBV7-8 with TRBJ2-3; a weak D match, TRBD1 (6 bases). Looked up from germline, CDR1 is SGHVS and CDR2 is FQNEAQ. The CDR3 is made up of 14 amino acids. The V gene lost 1 base and the J gene lost 3 bases, with 8 bases spanning the gap. The CDR3 nucleotides read TGTGCCAGCAGCTTAGTACAGGGTACAGATACGCAGTATTTT. It translates to CASSLVQGTDTQYF. Filled out from reference TRBV7-8 and TRBJ2-3, the complete variable domain reads GAGVSQSPRYKVAKRGQDVALRCDPISGHVSLFWYQQALGQGPEFLTYFQNEAQLDKSGLPSDRFFAERPEGSVSTLKIQRTQQEDSAVYLCASSLVQGTDTQYFGPGTRLTVL.

This clonotype was detected ten times or more. CDR3 in amino acids: CASSEQVVGANEKLFF. The CDR3 DNA sequence: TGTGCCAGTAGCGAACAGGTCGTTGGAGCTAATGAAAAACTGTTTTTT. This chain uses TRBV19 with TRBJ1-4, with D perhaps matching TRBD1 (5 bases). The V and J ends lost 6 bases and 3 bases respectively, with 17 bases between them. This CDR3 comprises 16 residues. The germline V gene encodes CDR1 LNHDA and CDR2 SQIVND (reference sequence).

The gene calls are TRBV6-2 or TRBV6-3 and TRBJ2-1, with D possibly being TRBD2 (5 bases). CDR1 is MNHEY, CDR2 SVGEGT, per germline. CDR3 length equals 16 residues. V was pared by 5 bases and J by 1 base, with 15 bases between. The CDR3 DNA reads TGTGCCAGCAGTCAATCCCGAGGGTGGTCCTACAATGAGCAGTTCTTC. Protein sequence: CASSQSRGWSYNEQFF.

This chain joins TRBV7-2 and TRBJ2-5; possibly TRBD1 or TRBD2 for D (5 bases each). V gave up 1 base and J gave up 5 bases, with 11 bases separating them. The CDR3 spans 14 residues. Germline V lookup: CDR1 SGHTA, CDR2 FQGNSA. The CDR3 coding sequence is TGTGCCAGCAGCTTAGTGGGACCTGGGGAGACCCAGTACTTC. This translates into CASSLVGPGETQYF.

The V and J genes are TRBV2 and TRBJ1-2; the match to TRBD1 covers 9 bases. The V gene end was trimmed by 7 bases and the J gene end by 8 bases; junction bases not matched to a gene: 8. The germline V gene encodes CDR1 SNHLY and CDR2 FYNNEI. This CDR3 spans 13 amino acids. CDR3 residues: CASTRRDRDGYTF. CDR3 coding DNA: TGTGCCAGCACCCGCCGGGACAGGGACGGCTACACCTTC.

This clonotype came up many times. This sequence joins TRBV7-2 and TRBJ1-3; D gene uncertain. Looked up from germline, CDR1 is SGHTA and CDR2 is FQGNSA. The length of the CDR3 is 13 residues. The V gene lost 5 bases and the J gene lost 4 bases, with 9 bases spanning the gap. Here the CDR3 DNA reads TGTGCCAGCAGCCACGTCCCAGGAAACACCATATATTTT. Protein: CASSHVPGNTIYF.

The chain links TRBV2 to TRBJ1-2; D unresolved. CDR1 is SNHLY, CDR2 FYNNEI, per germline. CDR3 length: 14 amino acids. V was clipped by 8 bases and J by 8 bases, with 21 bases between them. CDR3 in DNA: TGTGCCAGCCCTACCAGCTCTCCGAAAGGGGGCTACACCTTC. It encodes CASPTSSPKGGYTF.